This T cell receptor beta chain was observed in a study of blood T cells in healthy people across ages. CDR1 is GTSNPN, CDR2 SVGIG, per germline (reference sequence). Trimming removed 3 bases from V and 3 bases from J, with 15 bases in between. CDR3 length equals 14 residues. Every donor provided roughly 10 milliliters of peripheral blood. Sample-barcoded 5' priming and a J-beta primer mix drove a second PCR of about 7 to 11 cycles. The authors tagged each cDNA molecule using a template-switch adaptor with 12 random nucleotides. TCRdb recomputed calls from the 5' RACE reads with MiXCR, one row per CDR3 protein. The data show some 800,000 distinct CDR3 sequences, roughly 44% seen once.

Material for sequencing was blood. The chain links TRBV30 to TRBJ2-7; either TRBD1 or TRBD2 may supply D (5 bases each). The TCR sequence derives from a man aged 55 to 70 in good health. The CDR3 coding sequence is TGTGCCTGGAGGGATAGGGACGGACTCTACGAGCAGTACTTC. Residues: CAWRDRDGLYEQYF.